The 25 T cell receptor beta chains below come from one sample, sequenced in a study of CD8 T cells in Susac syndrome. When the RNA was reverse transcribed, random hexamers were used with an input of roughly 0.5 to 1 ug. A single record per CDR3 protein comes from TCRdb applying MiXCR to the immunoSEQ multiplex PCR reads. This sample yields about 150,000 distinct CDR3 sequences, of which 85% to 95% are seen a single time; 0.15% to 0.2% belongs to the top ten. Sequencing input: CD4+ T cells from PBMCs. The origin of the receptors is a human donor with Susac syndrome.

The chain couples TRBV29-1 to TRBJ1-5; D remains ambiguous. Germline V gene data show CDR1 as SQVTM and CDR2 as ANQGSEA. The CDR3 has 13 amino acids. Trimming took off 2 bases at V and 3 bases at J, with 8 bases between the two ends. CDR3: CSVEYGNNQPQHF. The CDR3 region has the DNA TGCAGCGTTGAATACGGAAACAATCAGCCCCAGCATTTT.

The chain is built from TRBV4-3 and TRBJ2-5; weak D call: TRBD1 (5 bases). Trimming took 2 bases from V and 4 from J, leaving 14 bases between them. This CDR3 has 15 amino acids. Germline V gene sequence: CDR1 LGHNA, CDR2 YSLEER. The CDR3 DNA reads TGCGCCAGCAGCCAATCCGGACATGGCTCAGAGACCCAGTACTTC. It codes for CASSQSGHGSETQYF.

The chain couples TRBV29-1 to TRBJ2-1; D remains unclear. V was clipped by 4 bases and J by 10 bases, with 5 bases between them. The CDR3 sequence is 9 residues long. From germline, CDR1 is SQVTM and CDR2 ANQGSEA. The chain's CDR3 is CSVGREQFF. The CDR3, as DNA: TGCAGCGTTGGACGGGAGCAGTTCTTC.

The chain carries TRBV5-4 and TRBJ2-4; D is unresolved. The germline V and J ends were trimmed by 2 bases and 5 bases, with 2 bases remaining between them. This CDR3 has 11 amino acids. Germline V lookup: CDR1 SGHNT, CDR2 YYREEE (reference sequence). The CDR3 nucleotides read TGTGCCAGCAGCTTTGAAAACATTCAGTACTTC. Amino acid sequence: CASSFENIQYF.

CDR3 loop: CSAEIDTQYF. The CDR3 nucleotides are TGCAGTGCTGAGATAGATACGCAGTATTTT. V and J are TRBV20-1 and TRBJ2-3; D is ambiguous. Trimming cost V 5 bases and J 5 bases, with 5 bases left between them. CDR1 is DFQATT and CDR2 is SNEGSKA in the germline V gene (reference sequence). This CDR3 is built from 10 residues.

The V and J genes are TRBV12-3 or TRBV12-4 and TRBJ2-6, with D uncertain. Trimming cost V 6 bases and J 3 bases, with 6 bases left between them. This CDR3 has 13 residues. CDR3 nucleotide sequence: TGTGCCAGCAGCGGTCTTGGGGCCAACGTCCTGACTTTC. Its protein product is CASSGLGANVLTF.

This chain connects TRBV5-8 to TRBJ2-4; 10 positions match TRBD2. Germline V gives CDR1 SGHTS, CDR2 YDEGEE. This CDR3 is 17 amino acids long. Trimming took 2 bases from V and 1 from J; bases not matched to a gene: 6. The chain's CDR3 is CASSFSGGPPAKNIQYF. For the CDR3, the DNA is TGTGCCAGCAGCTTTAGCGGGGGGCCTCCGGCCAAAAACATTCAGTACTTC.

CDR3 DNA: TGCAGTGCTCCGACAGGGGGCACAGATACGCAGTATTTT. This sequence encodes CSAPTGGTDTQYF. V gene TRBV20-1 combines with J gene TRBJ2-3; 8 positions agree with TRBD1. Germline CDR1 reads DFQATT; CDR2 reads SNEGSKA (reference sequence). The CDR3 spans 13 residues. With 5 bases clipped from V and 1 base from J, the junction kept 2 bases outside the gene matches.

The CDR3 sequence is CASSRRDRVNEQFF. The CDR3 coding sequence is TGTGCCAGCAGCCGCAGGGACAGGGTCAATGAGCAGTTCTTC. V is TRBV7-8 and J is TRBJ2-1; TRBD1 matches 9 bases. This CDR3 spans 14 amino acids. The J segment lost 6 bases and the V segment lost 5 bases, leaving 5 bases of the junction unmatched. The V gene's germline CDR1 is SGHVS and CDR2 FQNEAQ.

The V call is TRBV27, the J call TRBJ2-3, with D perhaps matching TRBD2 (6 bases). The V end was cut by 3 bases, the J end by 2 bases, with 21 bases between. Germline CDR1 MNHEY, CDR2 SMNVEV (reference sequence). CDR3 size: 18 residues. The CDR3 DNA follows: TGTGCCAGCAGTTTTAGGGAAGGGCGGGGCGTTCCCACAGATACGCAGTATTTT. Protein: CASSFREGRGVPTDTQYF.

This clonotype has more than one count but fewer than ten. The chain joins TRBV7-3 to TRBJ2-1; D gene uncertain. The V end lost 5 bases, the J end lost 5 bases, and 7 bases lay between the germline ends. The germline CDR1 and CDR2 sequences are SGHTA and FQGTGA. The CDR3 sequence is 12 residues long. The CDR3 DNA follows: TGTGCCAGCAGCCCACCGGACAATGAGCAGTTCTTC. Translating it yields CASSPPDNEQFF.

The CDR3 DNA is TGCAGTGCTAAACTTACCACCGGGGAGCTGTTTTTT. Translated: CSAKLTTGELFF. The chain couples TRBV20-1 to TRBJ2-2; D gene unclear. The V end lost 4 bases, the J end lost 4 bases, and 7 bases lay between the germline ends. CDR3 length: 12 amino acids. Germline loops: CDR1 DFQATT, CDR2 SNEGSKA (reference sequence).

The chain couples TRBV7-3 to TRBJ2-5; D may be TRBD2 (6 bases). This CDR3 is built from 16 residues. V was pared by 5 bases and J by 5 bases, with 21 bases between. The germline CDR1 and CDR2 sequences are SGHTA and FQGTGA. CDR3 nucleotide sequence: TGTGCCAGCAGCCCCTTCCCGGGCCCGGCGGGGGAGACCCAGTACTTC. Translated, it gives CASSPFPGPAGETQYF.

The chain links TRBV7-3 to TRBJ2-7; 7 nucleotides agree with TRBD1. Unmatched junction bases numbered 8, after V lost 5 bases and J lost 7 bases. CDR1 and CDR2 (germline): SGHTA, FQGTGA. The CDR3 length is 13 residues. CDR3 region: CASSRTGEWEQYF. In nucleotides, the CDR3 is TGTGCCAGCAGCAGAACAGGGGAGTGGGAGCAGTACTTC.

The chain links TRBV12-3 or TRBV12-4 to TRBJ2-7; D is ambiguous. This CDR3 spans 13 amino acids. V was clipped by 1 base and J by 6 bases, with 10 bases between them. The CDR3, as DNA: TGTGCCAGCAGTTTAGTTGGACCTGGCGAGCAGTACTTC. It codes for CASSLVGPGEQYF.

V and J are TRBV29-1 and TRBJ1-3; D is unclear. The ends were cut back, 4 bases at V and 5 bases at J, with 6 bases in the middle. Germline V gene sequence: CDR1 SQVTM, CDR2 ANQGSEA. The CDR3 extends over 11 amino acids. CDR3 sequence: CSVGERNTIYF. In DNA, the CDR3 is TGCAGCGTTGGTGAGAGAAACACCATATATTTT.

The chain is built from TRBV6-6 and TRBJ1-5; TRBD1 matches at 7 bases. The CDR3 has 15 residues. Looked up from germline, CDR1 is MNHNY and CDR2 is SVGAGI (reference sequence). Trimming at V came to 6 bases and at J to 0 bases, leaving 5 bases not matched to a gene. This chain's CDR3 is CASRATGDSNQPQHF. CDR3 DNA sequence: TGTGCCAGCAGGGCAACAGGGGATAGCAATCAGCCCCAGCATTTT.

The chain is built from TRBV7-9 and TRBJ2-5, with a weak D call TRBD1 (5 bases). The CDR3 is 14 amino acids. Germline V gene lookup returns CDR1 SEHNR and CDR2 FQNEAQ (reference sequence). V was clipped by 1 base and J by 4 bases, with 10 bases between them. CDR3 sequence (DNA): TGTGCCAGCAGCTTAGATACAGGTCGAGAGACCCAGTACTTC. This gives the protein CASSLDTGRETQYF.

This chain connects TRBV9 to TRBJ1-2; the D is unclear. Trimming took off 2 bases at V and 5 bases at J, with 7 bases between the two ends. CDR3 length equals 12 residues. The V gene's germline CDR1 is SGDLS and CDR2 YYNGEE. CDR3 nucleotide sequence: TGTGCCAGCAGCGTCGAGGGATATGGCTACACCTTC. It codes for CASSVEGYGYTF. Filled out from reference TRBV9 and TRBJ1-2, the complete variable domain reads DSGVTQTPKHLITATGQRVTLRCSPRSGDLSVYWYQQSLDQGLQFLIQYYNGEERAKGNILERFSAQQFPDLHSELNLSSLELGDSALYFCASSVEGYGYTFGSGTRLTVV.

The chain links TRBV5-1 to TRBJ2-3; a possible D gene is TRBD2 (5 bases). CDR1 SGHRS and CDR2 YFSETQ come from the germline V gene. CDR3 length: 13 residues. Trimming took 1 base from V and 5 from J, leaving 8 bases between them. Here the CDR3 DNA reads TGCGCCAGCAGCTTGTCCGGGGTAGATACGCAGTATTTT. Protein sequence: CASSLSGVDTQYF.

The V call is TRBV4-2, the J call TRBJ2-7; no definite D call. This CDR3 has 21 amino acids. V was trimmed by 0 bases and J by 1 base, leaving 28 bases between them. Germline CDR1 is LGHNA and CDR2 is YNFKEQ. CDR3 nucleotides: TGTGCCAGCAGCCAAGACCTCAGTGCCCAAGGGCTCCATCCCCCTTCCTACGAGCAGTACTTC. It specifies CASSQDLSAQGLHPPSYEQYF.

This clonotype was counted once. CDR3 sequence reads: CASSYWGPDTGELFF. CDR3 sequence (DNA): TGTGCCAGCAGTTACTGGGGGCCGGACACCGGGGAGCTGTTTTTT. The V and J genes are TRBV6-5 and TRBJ2-2; perhaps TRBD1 as D (6 bases). Germline values: CDR1 MNHEY, CDR2 SVGAGI. This CDR3 comprises 15 residues. The germline V and J ends were trimmed by 1 base and 3 bases, with 9 bases remaining between them.

The chain uses TRBV29-1 and TRBJ2-2; 7 bases line up with TRBD2. V lost 6 bases and J lost 2; bases outside the gene matches: 6. Germline V lookup: CDR1 SQVTM, CDR2 ANQGSEA. This CDR3 region has 14 residues. The CDR3 sequence is CSVAAGVNTGELFF. DNA of the CDR3: TGCAGCGTGGCGGCGGGGGTAAACACCGGGGAGCTGTTTTTT.

The rearrangement uses TRBV4-2 and TRBJ2-5; D not resolved. CDR1 is LGHNA and CDR2 is YNFKEQ in the germline V gene. The CDR3 is 14 residues long. V lost 4 bases to trimming and J lost 0 bases, with 9 bases between them. As DNA, the CDR3 is TGTGCCAGCAGCCGAGGATCAGACCAAGAGACCCAGTACTTC. It specifies CASSRGSDQETQYF.

This clonotype occurred once. V usage is TRBV5-1 and J usage is TRBJ2-7; 9 nucleotides line up with TRBD1. The V gene's germline CDR1 is SGHRS and CDR2 YFSETQ. J gave up 3 bases and V 4 bases, and 5 bases lay outside the gene matches. The CDR3 has 14 amino acids. This CDR3 is CASSNRDRVYEQYF. In DNA form, the CDR3 reads TGCGCCAGCAGCAACCGGGACAGGGTCTACGAGCAGTACTTC.